The 24 T cell receptor beta chains below were found in one sample sequenced in a study of cytomegalovirus exposure and HLA in healthy donors. With 60 Vbeta and 13 Jbeta primers, the PCR was carried out. TCRdb keeps only in-frame clones here, not all; method: immunoSEQ multiplex PCR. The table lists approximately 120,000 clones, roughly 77% of them singletons, with less than 1.1% in the top ten. The sequencing sample was made of PBMCs. These receptors originate from a woman aged 25 to 39 in good health and CMV-seronegative.

J is TRBJ2-1 and V is TRBV5-4; 7 bases are shared with TRBD2. CDR3 length equals 16 residues. Germline lookup yields CDR1 SGHNT and CDR2 YYREEE (reference sequence). The junction had 10 bases not matched to a gene; V was cut back by 0 bases and J by 7 bases. CDR3 nucleotide sequence: TGTGCCAGCAGCTTGGATGTGGGCGGGAGCCGGAATGAGCAGTTCTTC. Amino acid sequence: CASSLDVGGSRNEQFF.

The J gene is TRBJ1-3, the V gene TRBV5-3; the D is unclear. TRBV5-3 is sorted into the ORF group, with uncertain function. Trimming pared 2 bases from V and 7 bases from J, leaving 7 bases between. The CDR3 sequence is 12 residues long. CDR3 protein: CARSLTWNTIYF. CDR3 nucleotides: TGTGCCAGAAGCTTAACATGGAACACCATATATTTT.

The V gene is TRBV5-4, the J gene TRBJ2-1; the match to TRBD1 covers 7 bases. J gave up 7 bases and V 1 base, and 8 bases lay outside the gene matches. CDR3 length: 15 residues. Germline V gene lookup returns CDR1 SGHNT and CDR2 YYREEE (reference sequence). The CDR3 sequence is CASSLRRGWGNEQFF. CDR3 nucleotide sequence: TGTGCCAGCAGCTTGCGCAGGGGGTGGGGGAATGAGCAGTTCTTC.

The chain is built from TRBV4-2 and TRBJ1-6, with no clear D. Germline CDR1 reads LGHNA; CDR2 reads YNFKEQ. The CDR3 is 16 amino acids. Trimming shortened V by 1 base and J by 5 bases, and 12 bases separated the two germline ends. Written as DNA, the CDR3 is TGTGCCAGCAGCCAAGTTGAGCGGAGCGATAATTCACCCCTCCACTTT. It yields the protein CASSQVERSDNSPLHF.

The chain carries TRBV28 and TRBJ1-2; the D is unclear. V was cut by 2 bases and J by 4 bases, with 11 bases left in between. CDR1 is MDHEN and CDR2 is SYDVKM in the germline V gene. This CDR3 is 14 amino acids long. The CDR3 sequence is CASSLRWTPYGYTF. CDR3 nucleotide sequence: TGTGCCAGCAGTTTAAGGTGGACTCCCTATGGCTACACCTTC.

The chain joins TRBV7-9 to TRBJ2-2, with 12 bases aligning to TRBD1. This CDR3 is 15 amino acids long. CDR1 and CDR2 (germline): SEHNR, FQNEAQ (reference sequence). J gave up 4 bases and V 5 bases, and 2 bases lay outside the gene matches. CDR3 bases: TGTGCCAGCAGCCTGGGACAGGGGGCCACCGGGGAGCTGTTTTTT. This translates into CASSLGQGATGELFF.

This sequence joins TRBV4-1 and TRBJ2-2, with D perhaps matching TRBD2 (5 bases). This CDR3 has 14 amino acids. The V gene lost 10 bases and the J gene lost 0 bases, with 12 bases spanning the gap. Germline CDR1 MGHRA, CDR2 YSYEKL. The CDR3 is CATRLISNTGELFF. CDR3 DNA sequence: TGCGCCACCAGACTAATCTCGAACACCGGGGAGCTGTTTTTT.

This clone was seen only a few times. The chain is built from TRBV5-1 and TRBJ1-6; 9 nucleotides match TRBD1. Per germline, CDR1 SGHRS and CDR2 YFSETQ. The V gene end was trimmed by 1 base and the J gene end by 8 bases; junction bases not matched to a gene: 4. This CDR3 spans 15 amino acids. The CDR3 region is CASSLTGTGYSPLHF. For the CDR3, the DNA is TGCGCCAGCAGCTTGACCGGGACAGGGTATTCACCCCTCCACTTT.

The CDR3 nucleotides read TGCGCCAGCAGCTTGGCGTGGCTAGCGGATGACACAGATACGCAGTATTTT. This encodes CASSLAWLADDTDTQYF. This chain joins TRBV5-1 and TRBJ2-3; 7 nucleotides align to TRBD2. V dropped 0 bases and J dropped 2; count of bases not matched to a gene: 9. This CDR3 comprises 17 residues. From germline, CDR1 is SGHRS and CDR2 YFSETQ.

The rearrangement joins TRBV2 to TRBJ1-6; 7 bases match TRBD1. The CDR3 extends over 14 amino acids. Germline V gives CDR1 SNHLY, CDR2 FYNNEI. After removal of 3 bases from V and 8 bases from J, the junction contained 4 bases not matched to a gene. The chain's CDR3 is CASSDTGVYSPLHF. The CDR3 DNA reads TGTGCCAGCAGTGACACAGGGGTCTATTCACCCCTCCACTTT.

This chain links TRBV13 with TRBJ1-1; TRBD1 is a possible D gene (6 bases). This CDR3 has 15 amino acids. The V gene's germline CDR1 is PRHDT and CDR2 FYEKMQ (reference sequence). V shed 1 base and J shed 1 base, with 10 bases lying between them. The CDR3 here is CASSLAPGANTEAFF. The CDR3 DNA reads as TGTGCCAGCAGCTTAGCGCCAGGGGCGAACACTGAAGCTTTCTTT.

This chain uses TRBV15 with TRBJ2-2, with TRBD2 matching 7 bases. The CDR3 totals 16 residues. Germline CDR1 and CDR2: LNHNV and YYDKDF (reference sequence). The ends lost 3 bases at V and 5 bases at J; junction bases unmatched: 9. CDR3 in amino acids: CATSRGGDHRTGELFF. In DNA form, the CDR3 reads TGTGCCACCAGCAGGGGAGGGGATCACAGGACCGGGGAGCTGTTTTTT.

The chain uses TRBV2 and TRBJ1-1; 10 bases are shared with TRBD1. Germline CDR1 is SNHLY and CDR2 is FYNNEI. J was trimmed by 5 bases and V by 6 bases; bases with no gene match: 6. This CDR3 spans 14 amino acids. The CDR3 bases are TGTGCCAGCAGCCCCATGGGACAGGGGACTGAAGCTTTCTTT. This encodes CASSPMGQGTEAFF.

Here the CDR3 DNA reads TGTGCCAGTAGTATCACCGGGAGTTCCTACGAGCAGTACTTC. Amino acids: CASSITGSSYEQYF. The chain carries TRBV19 and TRBJ2-7, with D maybe TRBD2 (6 bases). Germline CDR1 LNHDA, CDR2 SQIVND (reference sequence). This CDR3 contains 14 residues. Trimming shortened V by 3 bases and J by 1 base, and 10 bases separated the two germline ends.

The chain employs TRBV5-1 and TRBJ1-1; 9 positions agree with TRBD1. Trimming took 4 bases from V and 4 from J; bases not matched to a gene: 5. The CDR3 runs to 14 residues. The germline CDR1 and CDR2 sequences are SGHRS and YFSETQ. The CDR3 reads CASSVGTGTTEAFF. The CDR3 nucleotides are TGCGCCAGCAGCGTTGGGACAGGGACCACTGAAGCTTTCTTT.

J is TRBJ2-7 and V is TRBV10-2; 8 positions agree with TRBD2. The V segment lost 2 bases and the J segment 2 bases; nucleotides outside the gene matches: 2. Germline CDR1 reads WSHSY; CDR2 reads SAAADI. This CDR3 contains 14 residues. The CDR3 loop reads CASSETSGTYEQYF. The CDR3 DNA follows: TGCGCCAGCAGTGAGACTAGCGGTACCTACGAGCAGTACTTC.

The rearrangement joins TRBV5-1 to TRBJ2-5; TRBD2 might be the D (5 bases). The DNA end is more similar to TRBJ2-7, so the J call may be wrong. This CDR3 has 14 residues. CDR1 SGHRS and CDR2 YFSETQ come from the germline V gene. In DNA, the CDR3 is TGCGCCAGCAGCCACGGAACTAGTGGTGGCGAGCAGTACTTC. It yields the protein CASSHGTSGGEQYF.

The chain carries TRBV7-6 and TRBJ2-1, with 10 bases identical to TRBD2. Germline V gives CDR1 SGHVS, CDR2 FNYEAQ. The CDR3 covers 18 residues. The V and J ends lost 5 bases and 8 bases, in that order; junction bases with no gene match: 18. The CDR3 nucleotides are TGTGCCAGCAGCACCCGAGGAGGTATTAGCGGGGGGACAGATGAGCAGTTCTTC. This sequence encodes CASSTRGGISGGTDEQFF.

CDR3 DNA sequence: TGTGCCAGCGCCATCGTGGGGGGAAAGACCCGTGACAGCCCGAGGGTAGAATCACCCCTCCACTTT. Protein product: CASAIVGGKTRDSPRVESPLHF. V gene TRBV7-6 combines with J gene TRBJ1-6; D is possibly TRBD1 (5 bases). V lost 8 bases, J lost 10 bases, and 42 bases lay in between. CDR3 length: 22 residues. Germline lookup yields CDR1 SGHVS and CDR2 FNYEAQ.

The chain uses TRBV29-1 and TRBJ2-1; no reliable D call. There are 12 residues in the CDR3. CDR1 SQVTM and CDR2 ANQGSEA come from the germline V gene. V was cut by 2 bases and J by 9 bases, with 11 bases left in between. The chain's CDR3 is CSVESLATEQFF. In DNA, the CDR3 is TGCAGCGTTGAATCGTTAGCAACTGAGCAGTTCTTC.

DNA for the CDR3: TGTGCCAGTAGCCCCGGACAGGGGTTAGAGACCCAGTACTTC. Residues: CASSPGQGLETQYF. The genes are TRBV19 and TRBJ2-5, with TRBD1 matching over 9 bases. V was pared by 6 bases and J by 4 bases, with 6 bases of the junction left unmatched. The CDR3 contains 14 residues. Germline V lookup: CDR1 LNHDA, CDR2 SQIVND (reference sequence).

The chain uses TRBV7-2 and TRBJ2-1; D remains unclear. Trimming took off 5 bases at V and 2 bases at J, with 7 bases between the two ends. The germline CDR1 and CDR2 sequences are SGHTA and FQGNSA. The CDR3 has 13 amino acids. CDR3: CASSGGTYNEQFF. In DNA form, the CDR3 reads TGTGCCAGCAGCGGCGGAACCTACAATGAGCAGTTCTTC.

The J gene is TRBJ2-2, the V gene TRBV5-1, with 7 bases identical to TRBD2. Germline CDR1 reads SGHRS; CDR2 reads YFSETQ. The length of the CDR3 is 18 residues. Germline trimming cut 3 bases from V and 4 bases from J; bases unmatched to any gene: 15. Here the CDR3 DNA reads TGCGCCAGCAGCTGGACCCGGGACTATTTATTGGGCACCGGGGAGCTGTTTTTT. It yields the protein CASSWTRDYLLGTGELFF.

The rearrangement uses TRBV19 and TRBJ1-1; D ambiguous. V lost 7 bases and J 1 base, leaving 13 bases between the germline ends. This CDR3 comprises 14 residues. CDR1 LNHDA and CDR2 SQIVND come from the germline V gene (reference sequence). The CDR3 protein is CASTKASRNTEAFF. CDR3 nucleotides: TGTGCCAGTACCAAGGCGTCTAGGAACACTGAAGCTTTCTTT.